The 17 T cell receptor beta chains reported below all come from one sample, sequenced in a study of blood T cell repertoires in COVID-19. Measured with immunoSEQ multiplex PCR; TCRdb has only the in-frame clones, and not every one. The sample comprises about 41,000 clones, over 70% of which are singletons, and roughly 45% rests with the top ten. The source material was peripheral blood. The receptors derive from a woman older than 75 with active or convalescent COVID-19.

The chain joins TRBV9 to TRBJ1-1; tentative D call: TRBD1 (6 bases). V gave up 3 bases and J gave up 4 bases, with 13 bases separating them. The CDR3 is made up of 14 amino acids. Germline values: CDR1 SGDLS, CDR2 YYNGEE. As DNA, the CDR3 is TGTGCCAGCAGCGCACAGGGTTTCAGCACTGAAGCTTTCTTT. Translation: CASSAQGFSTEAFF.

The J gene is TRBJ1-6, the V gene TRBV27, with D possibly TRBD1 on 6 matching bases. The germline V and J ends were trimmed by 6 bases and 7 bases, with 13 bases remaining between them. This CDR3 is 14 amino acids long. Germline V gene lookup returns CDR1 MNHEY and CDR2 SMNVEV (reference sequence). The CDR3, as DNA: TGTGCCAGCAGGGCGGGGGGGCGGAATTCACCCCTCCACTTT. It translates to CASRAGGRNSPLHF.

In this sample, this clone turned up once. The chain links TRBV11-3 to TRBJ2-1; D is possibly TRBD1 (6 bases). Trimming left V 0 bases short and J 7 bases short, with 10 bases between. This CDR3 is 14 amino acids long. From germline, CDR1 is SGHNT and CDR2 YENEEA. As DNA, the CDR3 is TGTGCCAGCAGCTTAGAGGTCAGGGGAAATGAGCAGTTCTTC. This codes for CASSLEVRGNEQFF.

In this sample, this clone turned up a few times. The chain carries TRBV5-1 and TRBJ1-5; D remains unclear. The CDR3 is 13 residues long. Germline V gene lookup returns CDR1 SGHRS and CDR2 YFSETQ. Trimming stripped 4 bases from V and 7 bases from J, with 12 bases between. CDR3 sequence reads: CASSEGPGQPQHF. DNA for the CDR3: TGCGCCAGCAGCGAGGGCCCCGGGCAGCCCCAGCATTTT.

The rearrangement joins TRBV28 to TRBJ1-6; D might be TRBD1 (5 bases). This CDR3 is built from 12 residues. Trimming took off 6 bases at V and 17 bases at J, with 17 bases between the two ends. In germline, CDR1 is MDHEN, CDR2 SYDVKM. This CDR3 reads CASRRTREGIHF. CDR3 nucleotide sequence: TGTGCCAGCAGGCGAACCAGGGAGGGCATCCACTTT.

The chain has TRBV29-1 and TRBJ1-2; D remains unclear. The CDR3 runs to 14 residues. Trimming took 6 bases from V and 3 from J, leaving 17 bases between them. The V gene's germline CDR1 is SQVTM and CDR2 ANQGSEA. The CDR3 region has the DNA TGCAGCGTACCCGATTTGAACTCTCACTATGGCTACACCTTC. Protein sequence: CSVPDLNSHYGYTF.

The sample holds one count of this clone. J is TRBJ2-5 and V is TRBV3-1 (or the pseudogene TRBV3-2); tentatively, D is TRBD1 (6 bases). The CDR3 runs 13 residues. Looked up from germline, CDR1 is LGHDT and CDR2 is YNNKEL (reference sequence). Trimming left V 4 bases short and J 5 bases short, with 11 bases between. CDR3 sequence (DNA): TGTGCCAGCAGCCTACAGGGCACGGAGACCCAGTACTTC. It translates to CASSLQGTETQYF.

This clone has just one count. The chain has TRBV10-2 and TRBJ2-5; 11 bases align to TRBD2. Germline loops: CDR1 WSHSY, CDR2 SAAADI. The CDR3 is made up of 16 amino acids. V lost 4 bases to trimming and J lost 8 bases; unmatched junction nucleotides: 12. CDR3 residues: CASSGGSGGVGDTQYF. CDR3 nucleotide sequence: TGCGCCAGCAGTGGAGGTAGCGGGGGGGTTGGGGATACCCAGTACTTC.

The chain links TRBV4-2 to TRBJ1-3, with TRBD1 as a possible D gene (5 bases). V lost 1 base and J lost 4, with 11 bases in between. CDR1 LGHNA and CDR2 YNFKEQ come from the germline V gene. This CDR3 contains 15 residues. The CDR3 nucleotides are TGTGCCAGCAGCCAAGGCCCGGGGGACGGAAACACCATATATTTT. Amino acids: CASSQGPGDGNTIYF.

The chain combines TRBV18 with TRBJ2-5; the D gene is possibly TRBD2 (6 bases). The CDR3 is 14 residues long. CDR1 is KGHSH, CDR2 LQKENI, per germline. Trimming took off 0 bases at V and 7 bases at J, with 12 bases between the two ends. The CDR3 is CASSPPGGVGTQYF. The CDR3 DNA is TGTGCCAGCTCACCACCTGGAGGGGTTGGGACCCAGTACTTC. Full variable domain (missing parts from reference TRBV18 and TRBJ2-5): NAGVMQNPRHLVRRRGQEARLRCSPMKGHSHVYWYRQLPEEGLKFMVYLQKENIIDESGMPKERFSAEFPKEGPSILRIQQVVRGDSAAYFCASSPPGGVGTQYFGPGTRLLVL.

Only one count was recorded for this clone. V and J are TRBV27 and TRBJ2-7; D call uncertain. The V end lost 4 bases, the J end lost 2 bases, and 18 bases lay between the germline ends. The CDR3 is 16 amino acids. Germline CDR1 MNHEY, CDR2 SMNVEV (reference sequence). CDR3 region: CASSSLRVNSPYEQYF. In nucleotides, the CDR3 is TGTGCCAGCAGTTCTCTCCGGGTTAATTCCCCCTACGAGCAGTACTTC.

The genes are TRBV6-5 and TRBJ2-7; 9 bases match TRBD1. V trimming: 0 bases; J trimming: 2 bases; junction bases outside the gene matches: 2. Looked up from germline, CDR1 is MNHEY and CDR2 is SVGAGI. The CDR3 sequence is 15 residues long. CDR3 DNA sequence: TGTGCCAGCAGTTACTCGGGACAGGGCCCCTACGAGCAGTACTTC. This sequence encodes CASSYSGQGPYEQYF.

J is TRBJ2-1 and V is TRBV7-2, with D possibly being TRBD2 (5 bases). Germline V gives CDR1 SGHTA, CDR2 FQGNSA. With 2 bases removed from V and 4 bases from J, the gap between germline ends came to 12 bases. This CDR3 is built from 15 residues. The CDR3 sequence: CASSLMAGGYNEQFF. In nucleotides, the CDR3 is TGTGCCAGCAGCTTAATGGCGGGCGGGTACAATGAGCAGTTCTTC.

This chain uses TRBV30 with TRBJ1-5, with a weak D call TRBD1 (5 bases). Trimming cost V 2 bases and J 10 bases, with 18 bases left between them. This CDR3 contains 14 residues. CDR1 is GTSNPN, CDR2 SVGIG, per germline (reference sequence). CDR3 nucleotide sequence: TGTGCCTGGAGTTTAACGGGACTGAATAATCCCCAGCATTTT. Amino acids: CAWSLTGLNNPQHF.

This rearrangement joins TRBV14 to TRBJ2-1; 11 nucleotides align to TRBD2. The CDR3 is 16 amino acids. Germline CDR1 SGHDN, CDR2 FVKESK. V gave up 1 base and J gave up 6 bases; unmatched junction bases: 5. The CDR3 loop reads CASSQGNSGRANEQFF. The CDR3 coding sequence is TGTGCCAGCAGCCAAGGCAATAGCGGGAGGGCCAATGAGCAGTTCTTC. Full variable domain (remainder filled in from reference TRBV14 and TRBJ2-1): EAGVTQFPSHSVIEKGQTVTLRCDPISGHDNLYWYRRVMGKEIKFLLHFVKESKQDESGMPNNRFLAERTGGTYSTLKVQPAELEDSGVYFCASSQGNSGRANEQFFGPGTRLTVL.

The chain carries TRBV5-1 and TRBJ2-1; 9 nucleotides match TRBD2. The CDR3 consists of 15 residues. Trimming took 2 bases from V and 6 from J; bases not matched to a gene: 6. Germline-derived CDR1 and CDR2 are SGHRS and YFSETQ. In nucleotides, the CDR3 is TGCGCCAGCAGCTTCTCAGCGGGAGGCGGCAATGAGCAGTTCTTC. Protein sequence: CASSFSAGGGNEQFF.

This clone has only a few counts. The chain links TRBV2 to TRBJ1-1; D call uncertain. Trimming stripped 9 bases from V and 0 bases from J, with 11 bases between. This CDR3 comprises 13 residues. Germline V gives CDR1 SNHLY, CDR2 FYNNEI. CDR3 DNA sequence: TGTGCCAGTGGCATCACACTGAACACTGAAGCTTTCTTT. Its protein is CASGITLNTEAFF.